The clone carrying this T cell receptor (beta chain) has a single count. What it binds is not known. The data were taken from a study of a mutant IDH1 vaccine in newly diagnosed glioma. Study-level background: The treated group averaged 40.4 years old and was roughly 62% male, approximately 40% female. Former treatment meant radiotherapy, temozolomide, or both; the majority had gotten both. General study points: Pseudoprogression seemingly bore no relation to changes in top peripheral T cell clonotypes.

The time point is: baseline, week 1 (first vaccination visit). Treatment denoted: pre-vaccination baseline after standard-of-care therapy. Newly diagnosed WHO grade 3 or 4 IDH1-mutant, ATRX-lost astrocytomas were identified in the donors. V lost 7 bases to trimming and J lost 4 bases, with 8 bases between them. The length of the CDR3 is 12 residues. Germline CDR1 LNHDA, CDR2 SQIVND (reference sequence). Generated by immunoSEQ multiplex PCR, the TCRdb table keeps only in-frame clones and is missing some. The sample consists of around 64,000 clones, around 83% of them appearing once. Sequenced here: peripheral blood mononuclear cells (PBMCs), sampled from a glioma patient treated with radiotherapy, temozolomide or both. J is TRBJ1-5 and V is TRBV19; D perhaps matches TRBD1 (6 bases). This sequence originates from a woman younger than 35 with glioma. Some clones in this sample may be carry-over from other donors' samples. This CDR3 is CASTQGNQPQHF. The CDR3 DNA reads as TGTGCCAGTACCCAGGGGAATCAGCCCCAGCATTTT.